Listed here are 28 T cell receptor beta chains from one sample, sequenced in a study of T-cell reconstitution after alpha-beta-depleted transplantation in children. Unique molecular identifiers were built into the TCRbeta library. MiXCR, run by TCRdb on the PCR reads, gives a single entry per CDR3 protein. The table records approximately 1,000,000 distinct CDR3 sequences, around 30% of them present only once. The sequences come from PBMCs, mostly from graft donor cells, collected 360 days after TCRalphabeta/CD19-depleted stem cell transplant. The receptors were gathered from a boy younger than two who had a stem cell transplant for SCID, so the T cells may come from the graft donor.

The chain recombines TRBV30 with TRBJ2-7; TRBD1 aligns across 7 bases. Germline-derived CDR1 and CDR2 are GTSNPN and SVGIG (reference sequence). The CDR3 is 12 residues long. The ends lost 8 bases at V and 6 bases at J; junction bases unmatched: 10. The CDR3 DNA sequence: TGTGCCAGAGGGGGCGAGGGCGGCGAGCAGTACTTC. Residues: CARGGEGGEQYF.

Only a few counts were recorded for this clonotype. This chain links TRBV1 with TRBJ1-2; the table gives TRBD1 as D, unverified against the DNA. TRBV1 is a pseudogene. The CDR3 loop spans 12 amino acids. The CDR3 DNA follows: TGTGCCAGCAGCCCAGGGGGCCTTGGCTACACCTTC. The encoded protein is CASSPGGLGYTF.

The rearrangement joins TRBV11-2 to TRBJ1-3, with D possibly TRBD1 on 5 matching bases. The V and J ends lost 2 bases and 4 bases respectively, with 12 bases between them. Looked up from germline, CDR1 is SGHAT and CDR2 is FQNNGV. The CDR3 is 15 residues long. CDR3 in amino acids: CASSLRGAEGNTIYF. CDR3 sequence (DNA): TGTGCCAGCAGCTTAAGGGGCGCGGAAGGAAACACCATATATTTT.

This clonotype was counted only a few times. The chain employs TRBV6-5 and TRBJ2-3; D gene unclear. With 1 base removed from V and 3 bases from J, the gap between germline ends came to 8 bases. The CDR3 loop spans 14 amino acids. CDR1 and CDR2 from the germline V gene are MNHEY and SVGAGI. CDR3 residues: CASSYYPKTDTQYF. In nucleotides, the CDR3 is TGTGCCAGCAGTTACTATCCGAAGACAGATACGCAGTATTTT.

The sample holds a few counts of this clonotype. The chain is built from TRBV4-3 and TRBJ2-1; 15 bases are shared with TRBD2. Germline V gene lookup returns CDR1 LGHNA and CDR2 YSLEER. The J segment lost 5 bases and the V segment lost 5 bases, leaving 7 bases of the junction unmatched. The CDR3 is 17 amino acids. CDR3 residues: CASSGRTSGGANNEQFF. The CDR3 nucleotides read TGCGCCAGCAGCGGACGGACTAGCGGGGGGGCCAACAATGAGCAGTTCTTC.

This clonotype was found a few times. The CDR3 here is CASGQGLAGDTQYF. CDR3 nucleotide sequence: TGCGCCAGCGGACAGGGGCTAGCGGGAGATACGCAGTATTTT. This chain joins TRBV5-1 and TRBJ2-3, with D perhaps TRBD1 (9 bases). CDR1 is SGHRS, CDR2 YFSETQ, per germline. The CDR3 runs 14 residues. Trimming pared 7 bases from V and 5 bases from J, leaving 17 bases between.

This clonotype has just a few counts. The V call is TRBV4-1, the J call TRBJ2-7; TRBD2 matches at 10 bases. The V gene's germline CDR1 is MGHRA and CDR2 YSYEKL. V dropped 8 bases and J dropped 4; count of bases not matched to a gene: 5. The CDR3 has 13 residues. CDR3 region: CASSSGGEYEQYF. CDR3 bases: TGCGCCAGCTCTAGCGGGGGAGAATACGAGCAGTACTTC.

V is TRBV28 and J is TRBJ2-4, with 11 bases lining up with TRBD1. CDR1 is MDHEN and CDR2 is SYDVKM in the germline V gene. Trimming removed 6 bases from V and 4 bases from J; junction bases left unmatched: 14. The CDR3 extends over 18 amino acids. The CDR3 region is CASSRLGTGGIRKNIQYF. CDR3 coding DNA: TGTGCCAGCAGCCGACTAGGGACAGGGGGGATTCGGAAAAACATTCAGTACTTC.

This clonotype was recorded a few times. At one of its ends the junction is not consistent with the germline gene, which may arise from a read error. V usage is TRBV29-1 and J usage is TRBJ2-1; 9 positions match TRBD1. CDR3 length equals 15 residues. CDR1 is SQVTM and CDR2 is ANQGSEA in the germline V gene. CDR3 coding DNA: TGCAGCGTTCCCCCAGGGACAGGGCTCGTCAATGAACAGTTCTTC. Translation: CSVPPGTGLVNEQFF.

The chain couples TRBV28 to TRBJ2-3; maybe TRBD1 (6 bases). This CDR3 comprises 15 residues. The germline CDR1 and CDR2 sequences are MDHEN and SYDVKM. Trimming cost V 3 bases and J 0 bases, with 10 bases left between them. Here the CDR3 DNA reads TGTGCCAGCAGTTTCGGGACAACTAGCACAGATACGCAGTATTTT. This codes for CASSFGTTSTDTQYF.

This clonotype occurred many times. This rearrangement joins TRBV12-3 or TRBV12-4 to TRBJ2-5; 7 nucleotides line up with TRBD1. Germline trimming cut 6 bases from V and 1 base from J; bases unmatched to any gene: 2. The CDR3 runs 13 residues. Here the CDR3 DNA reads TGTGCCAGCAGCCGGGACAGCCAAGAGACCCAGTACTTC. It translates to CASSRDSQETQYF.

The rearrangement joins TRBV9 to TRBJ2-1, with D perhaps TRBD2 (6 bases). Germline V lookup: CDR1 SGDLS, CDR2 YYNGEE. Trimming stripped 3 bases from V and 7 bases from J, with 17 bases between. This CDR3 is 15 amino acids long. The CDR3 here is CASSALGTGWNEQFF. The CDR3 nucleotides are TGTGCCAGCAGCGCCCTCGGGACTGGGTGGAATGAGCAGTTCTTC.

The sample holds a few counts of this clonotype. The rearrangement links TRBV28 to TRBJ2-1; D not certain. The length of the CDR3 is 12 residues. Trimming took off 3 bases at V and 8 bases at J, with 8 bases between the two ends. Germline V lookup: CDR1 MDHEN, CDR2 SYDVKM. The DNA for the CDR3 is TGTGCCAGCAGTTTTAGGTATGATGAGCAGTTCTTC. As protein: CASSFRYDEQFF.

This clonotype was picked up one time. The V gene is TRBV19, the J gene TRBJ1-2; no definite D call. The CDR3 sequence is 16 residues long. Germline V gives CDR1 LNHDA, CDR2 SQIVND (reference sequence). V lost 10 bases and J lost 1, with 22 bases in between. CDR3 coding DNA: TGTGCCACCCGGAGGCAGGACGGAGCATATAACTATGGCTACACCTTC. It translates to CATRRQDGAYNYGYTF.

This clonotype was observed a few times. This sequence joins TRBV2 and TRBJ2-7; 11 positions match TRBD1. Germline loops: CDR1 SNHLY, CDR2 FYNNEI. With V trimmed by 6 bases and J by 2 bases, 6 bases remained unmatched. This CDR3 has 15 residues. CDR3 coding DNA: TGTGCCAGCAGGGACAGGGGGCTTCAAACCTACGAGCAGTACTTC. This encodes CASRDRGLQTYEQYF. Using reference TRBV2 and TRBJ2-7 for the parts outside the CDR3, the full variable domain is EPEVTQTPSHQVTQMGQEVILRCVPISNHLYFYWYRQILGQKVEFLVSFYNNEISEKSEIFDDQFSVERPDGSNFTLKIRSTKLEDSAMYFCASRDRGLQTYEQYFGPGTRLTVT.

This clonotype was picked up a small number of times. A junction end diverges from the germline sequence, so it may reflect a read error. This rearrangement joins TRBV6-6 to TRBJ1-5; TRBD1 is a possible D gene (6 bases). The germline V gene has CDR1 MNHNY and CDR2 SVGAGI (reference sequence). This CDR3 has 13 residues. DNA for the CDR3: TGTGCCAGCAGGGAGGGGGGAAATCTGCCCCAGCATTTT. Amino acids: CASREGGNLPQHF.

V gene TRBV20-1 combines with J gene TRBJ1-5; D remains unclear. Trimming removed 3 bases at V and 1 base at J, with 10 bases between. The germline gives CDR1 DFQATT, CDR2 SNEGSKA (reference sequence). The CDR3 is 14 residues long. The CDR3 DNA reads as TGCAGTGCTAGTGGGTTCGGGAGCAATCAGCCCCAGCATTTT. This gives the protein CSASGFGSNQPQHF.

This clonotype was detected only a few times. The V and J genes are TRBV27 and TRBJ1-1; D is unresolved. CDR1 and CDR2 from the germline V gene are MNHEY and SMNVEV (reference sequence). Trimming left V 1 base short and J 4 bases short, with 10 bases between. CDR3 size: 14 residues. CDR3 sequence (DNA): TGTGCCAGCAGTTTATACGAGAGGAGCACTGAAGCTTTCTTT. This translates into CASSLYERSTEAFF.

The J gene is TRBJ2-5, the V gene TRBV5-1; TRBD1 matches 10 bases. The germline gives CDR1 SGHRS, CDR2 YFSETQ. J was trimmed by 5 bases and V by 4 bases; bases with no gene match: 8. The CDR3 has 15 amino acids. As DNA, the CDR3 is TGCGCCAGCAGCCCCCGGACAGGGGGTGACGAGACCCAGTACTTC. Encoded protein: CASSPRTGGDETQYF. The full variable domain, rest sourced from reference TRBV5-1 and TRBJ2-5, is KAGVTQTPRYLIKTRGQQVTLSCSPISGHRSVSWYQQTPGQGLQFLFEYFSETQRNKGNFPGRFSGRQFSNSRSEMNVSTLELGDSALYLCASSPRTGGDETQYFGPGTRLLVL.

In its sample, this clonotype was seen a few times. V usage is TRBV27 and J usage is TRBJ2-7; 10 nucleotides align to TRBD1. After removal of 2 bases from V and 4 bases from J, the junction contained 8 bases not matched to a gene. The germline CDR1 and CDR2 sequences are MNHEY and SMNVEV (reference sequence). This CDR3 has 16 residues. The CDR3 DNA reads TGTGCCAGCAGTTTAGGTCCCGGGACAGGGGTTTACGAGCAGTACTTC. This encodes CASSLGPGTGVYEQYF.

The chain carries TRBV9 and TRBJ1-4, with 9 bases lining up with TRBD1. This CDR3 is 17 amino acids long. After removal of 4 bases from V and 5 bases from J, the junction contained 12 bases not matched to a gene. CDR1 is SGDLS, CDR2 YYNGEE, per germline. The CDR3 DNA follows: TGTGCCAGCAGCCCCCGTCCCGGGACAGGGATAAATGAAAAACTGTTTTTT. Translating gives CASSPRPGTGINEKLFF.

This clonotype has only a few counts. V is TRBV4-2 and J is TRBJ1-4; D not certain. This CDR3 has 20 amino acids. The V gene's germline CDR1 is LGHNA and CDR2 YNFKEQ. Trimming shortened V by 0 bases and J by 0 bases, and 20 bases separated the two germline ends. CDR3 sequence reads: CASSQDWASSGTATNEKLFF. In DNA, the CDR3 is TGTGCCAGCAGCCAAGATTGGGCCTCCTCAGGCACTGCAACTAATGAAAAACTGTTTTTT.

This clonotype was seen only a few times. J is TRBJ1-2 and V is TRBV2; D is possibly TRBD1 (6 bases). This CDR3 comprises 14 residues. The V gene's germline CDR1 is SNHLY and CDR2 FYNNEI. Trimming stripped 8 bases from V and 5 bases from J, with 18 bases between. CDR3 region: CASYNGGLGYGYTF. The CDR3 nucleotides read TGTGCCAGCTACAACGGGGGGCTGGGGTATGGCTACACCTTC.

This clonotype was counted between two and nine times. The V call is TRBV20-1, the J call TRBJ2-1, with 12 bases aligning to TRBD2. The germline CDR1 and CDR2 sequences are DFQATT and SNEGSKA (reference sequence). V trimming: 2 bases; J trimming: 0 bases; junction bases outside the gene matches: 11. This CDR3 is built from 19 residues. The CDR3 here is CSARSELAGGLSSYNEQFF. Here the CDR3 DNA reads TGCAGTGCTAGATCGGAACTAGCGGGGGGTCTGAGCTCCTACAATGAGCAGTTCTTC.

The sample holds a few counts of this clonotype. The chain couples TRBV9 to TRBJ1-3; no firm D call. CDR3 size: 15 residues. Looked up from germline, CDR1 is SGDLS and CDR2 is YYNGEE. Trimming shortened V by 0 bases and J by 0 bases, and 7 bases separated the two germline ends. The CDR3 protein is CASSVEGISGNTIYF. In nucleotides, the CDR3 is TGTGCCAGCAGCGTAGAGGGTATCTCTGGAAACACCATATATTTT. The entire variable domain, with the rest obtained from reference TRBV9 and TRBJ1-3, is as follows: DSGVTQTPKHLITATGQRVTLRCSPRSGDLSVYWYQQSLDQGLQFLIQYYNGEERAKGNILERFSAQQFPDLHSELNLSSLELGDSALYFCASSVEGISGNTIYFGEGSWLTVV.

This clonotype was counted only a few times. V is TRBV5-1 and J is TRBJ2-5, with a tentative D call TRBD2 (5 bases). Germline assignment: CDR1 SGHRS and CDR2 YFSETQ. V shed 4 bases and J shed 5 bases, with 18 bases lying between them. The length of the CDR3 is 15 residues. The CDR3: CASSISSPPRETQYF. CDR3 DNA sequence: TGCGCCAGCAGCATCTCTAGCCCCCCACGGGAGACCCAGTACTTC.

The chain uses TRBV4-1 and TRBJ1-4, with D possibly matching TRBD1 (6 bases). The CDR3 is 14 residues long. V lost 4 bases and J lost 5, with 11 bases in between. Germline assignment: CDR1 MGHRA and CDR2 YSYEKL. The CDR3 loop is CASSPRDINEKLFF. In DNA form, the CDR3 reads TGCGCCAGCAGCCCCCGGGACATAAATGAAAAACTGTTTTTT.

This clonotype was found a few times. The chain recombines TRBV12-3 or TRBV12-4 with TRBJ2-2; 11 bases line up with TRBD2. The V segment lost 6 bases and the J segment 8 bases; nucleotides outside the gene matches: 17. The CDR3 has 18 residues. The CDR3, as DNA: TGTGCCAGCAGCGCTCTAGCGGGGGGTCAATTACCCCAGGGGGAGCTGTTTTTT. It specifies CASSALAGGQLPQGELFF.